These 5 T cell receptor beta chains share one sample of origin, sequenced in a study of cytomegalovirus exposure and HLA in healthy donors. This PCR relied on a set of 60 Vbeta primers and 13 Jbeta primers. Here immunoSEQ multiplex PCR was the method, and the copy in TCRdb shows in-frame clones only, minus some. The table for this sample gives about 170,000 clones. The sequenced material came from PBMCs. These receptor sequences come from a woman aged 18-30 years in good health and CMV-seropositive.

The DNA for the CDR3 is TGTGCCAGTAGTACCCCCGGGACATGGAGGACTGAAGCTTTCTTT. This translates into CASSTPGTWRTEAFF. V is TRBV19 and J is TRBJ1-1; weak D call: TRBD1 (6 bases). The CDR3 has 15 amino acids. Trimming cost V 4 bases and J 5 bases, with 17 bases left between them. Germline V gives CDR1 LNHDA, CDR2 SQIVND (reference sequence). Filled out from reference TRBV19 and TRBJ1-1, the complete variable domain reads DGGITQSPKYLFRKEGQNVTLSCEQNLNHDAMYWYRQDPGQGLRLIYYSQIVNDFQKGDIAEGYSVSREKKESFPLTVTSAQKNPTAFYLCASSTPGTWRTEAFFGQGTRLTVV.

The J gene is TRBJ2-7, the V gene TRBV7-9, with 8 bases fitting TRBD2. Germline values: CDR1 SEHNR, CDR2 FQNEAQ (reference sequence). The CDR3 has 14 residues. V lost 5 bases and J lost 2; bases outside the gene matches: 5. CDR3 sequence reads: CASSRSGEAYEQYF. The CDR3 nucleotides are TGTGCCAGCAGCCGTAGCGGGGAGGCCTACGAGCAGTACTTC.

V gene TRBV9 combines with J gene TRBJ1-4, with 7 positions matching TRBD1. V lost 4 bases, J lost 5 bases, and 5 bases stayed unmatched. CDR3 size: 14 residues. Germline V gene lookup returns CDR1 SGDLS and CDR2 YYNGEE. The CDR3 nucleotides read TGTGCCAGCAGCCCGGGACAGACGAATGAAAAACTGTTTTTT. Amino acids: CASSPGQTNEKLFF.

As to this clone: At one of its ends the junction is not consistent with the germline gene, which may arise from a read error. The rearrangement links TRBV7-7 to TRBJ2-5; 9 bases are a match to TRBD2. Germline loops: CDR1 SSHAT, CDR2 FNYEAQ (reference sequence). CDR3 length equals 15 residues. As DNA, the CDR3 is TGTGCTAGCAGCGTAGCGGGGGACTTCCAAGAGACCCAGTACTTC. Encoded protein: CASSVAGDFQETQYF.

This chain uses TRBV27 with TRBJ1-1; D gene ambiguous. Deletions cut 3 bases from V and 4 bases from J, with 18 bases between. Germline CDR1 reads MNHEY; CDR2 reads SMNVEV (reference sequence). The length of the CDR3 is 16 residues. The CDR3 spells CASSFDSGHRGTEAFF. The DNA of the CDR3 is TGTGCCAGCAGTTTCGATTCCGGGCATCGGGGCACTGAAGCTTTCTTT.